This entry lists 7 T cell receptor beta chains sequenced from one sample in a study of early stage breast cancer tumors. Assay: immunoSEQ multiplex PCR; the TCRdb copy retains only in-frame clones and omits some. The sample has tens of thousands of clones, around 80% seen once. Sequencing input: blood. These receptors were taken from a person between 60 and 70 years old with breast cancer.

The chain couples TRBV10-3 to TRBJ2-5; D is unclear. Germline CDR1 is ENHRY and CDR2 is SYGVKD. With 6 bases removed from V and 0 bases from J, the gap between germline ends came to 5 bases. CDR3 length: 12 residues. The CDR3 DNA is TGTGCCATCAGCCCCAACCAAGAGACCCAGTACTTC. Its translation: CAISPNQETQYF.

The chain carries TRBV7-2 and TRBJ1-2, with D maybe TRBD1 (5 bases). CDR3 length: 13 amino acids. Germline CDR1 and CDR2: SGHTA and FQGNSA. Trimming stripped 0 bases from V and 4 bases from J, with 6 bases between. CDR3 residues: CASSLAGTYGYTF. The CDR3 DNA sequence: TGTGCCAGCAGCTTAGCGGGGACCTATGGCTACACCTTC.

The genes are TRBV6-5 and TRBJ2-2; D is possibly TRBD1 or TRBD2 (5 bases each). The CDR3 consists of 15 residues. From germline, CDR1 is MNHEY and CDR2 SVGAGI. V gave up 4 bases and J gave up 6 bases, with 15 bases separating them. The CDR3 nucleotides read TGTGCCAGCAGTTTACGCTCGGGACCATCCGGGGAGCTGTTTTTT. It specifies CASSLRSGPSGELFF.

This rearrangement joins TRBV7-3 to TRBJ2-2, with 10 bases that match TRBD2. Trimming at V came to 3 bases and at J to 5 bases, leaving 3 bases not matched to a gene. There are 15 residues in the CDR3. The germline CDR1 and CDR2 sequences are SGHTA and FQGTGA. The DNA of the CDR3 is TGTGCCAGCAGCTTGCCACTAGCGGGAACCGGGGAGCTGTTTTTT. Protein sequence: CASSLPLAGTGELFF.

The count of this clone is one. V and J are TRBV6-6 and TRBJ2-7; the match to TRBD1 covers 9 bases. Trimming at V came to 4 bases and at J to 2 bases, leaving 3 bases not matched to a gene. The length of the CDR3 is 14 residues. The V gene's germline CDR1 is MNHNY and CDR2 SVGAGI (reference sequence). The CDR3 protein is CASSLRTGAYEQYF. The CDR3 bases are TGTGCCAGCAGTTTACGGACAGGGGCCTACGAGCAGTACTTC.

This clone was counted a few times. The J gene is TRBJ1-1, the V gene TRBV6-1, with 11 bases fitting TRBD1. V trimming: 6 bases; J trimming: 8 bases; junction bases outside the gene matches: 11. The CDR3 has 15 amino acids. Germline V gene data show CDR1 as MNHNS and CDR2 as SASEGT. CDR3 coding DNA: TGTGCCAGCAGGGTAGACGGACAGGGGGCTGAGGAAGCTTTCTTT. Protein: CASRVDGQGAEEAFF.

CDR3 nucleotides: TGTGCCAGCAGTGAAGTGGGCCTAGCGAACACCGGGGAGCTGTTTTTT. Protein sequence: CASSEVGLANTGELFF. The genes are TRBV2 and TRBJ2-2; no firm D call. Between the trimmed V and J ends, which lost 1 base and 0 bases, there was a span of 9 bases. Germline loops: CDR1 SNHLY, CDR2 FYNNEI. The CDR3 is 16 residues long.